The 5 T cell receptor beta chains below come from one sample, sequenced in a study of radiotherapy plus CTLA-4 blockade in lung cancer. Here immunoSEQ multiplex PCR was the method, and the copy in TCRdb shows in-frame clones only, minus some. The repertoire holds about 94,000 clones, with roughly 80% as singletons. The specimen was peripheral blood, collected from a patient treated with radiotherapy plus ipilimumab. These receptors were taken from a human donor with non-small cell lung cancer that progressed on radiotherapy plus ipilimumab.

The chain carries TRBV21-1 and TRBJ2-5; the table's D call of TRBD1 was not tested on the DNA. TRBV21-1 represents a pseudogene. The CDR3 extends over 15 amino acids. In DNA form, the CDR3 reads TGTGCCAGCAGCGGGGCCGGGACAGCGATAGAGACCCAGTACTTC. This codes for CASSGAGTAIETQYF.

This rearrangement joins TRBV5-1 to TRBJ2-1, with D hard to call. Germline V CDR1 and CDR2: SGHRS, YFSETQ. The V gene lost 1 base and the J gene lost 9 bases, with 11 bases spanning the gap. The length of the CDR3 is 13 residues. CDR3 in DNA: TGCGCCAGCAGCTTGCTAGTCGCCGGTGAGCAGTTCTTC. Translated: CASSLLVAGEQFF.

The chain carries TRBV6-6 and TRBJ1-1; 9 bases line up with TRBD1. The V segment lost 8 bases and the J segment 4 bases; nucleotides outside the gene matches: 11. The CDR3 runs 15 residues. The germline gives CDR1 MNHNY, CDR2 SVGAGI (reference sequence). CDR3 sequence: CASYHRGLGGTEAFF. CDR3 in DNA: TGTGCCAGCTATCACAGGGGGCTGGGCGGCACTGAAGCTTTCTTT.

The chain is built from TRBV28 and TRBJ2-3; D uncertain. V dropped 5 bases and J dropped 4 bases, with 7 bases sitting between them. The CDR3 has 12 residues. Germline CDR1 reads MDHEN; CDR2 reads SYDVKM. CDR3 protein: CASSLLADTQYF. The DNA of the CDR3 is TGTGCCAGCAGTCTCCTGGCAGATACGCAGTATTTT.

CDR3 amino acids: CASSQEAGTSNEQYF. In DNA, the CDR3 is TGTGCCAGCAGCCAAGAGGCCGGGACCTCGAACGAGCAGTACTTC. The chain carries TRBV4-2 and TRBJ2-7; D assignment may be TRBD1 or TRBD2 (5 bases each). Germline V CDR1 and CDR2: LGHNA, YNFKEQ. This CDR3 has 15 residues. Trimming cost V 0 bases and J 5 bases, with 14 bases left between them.